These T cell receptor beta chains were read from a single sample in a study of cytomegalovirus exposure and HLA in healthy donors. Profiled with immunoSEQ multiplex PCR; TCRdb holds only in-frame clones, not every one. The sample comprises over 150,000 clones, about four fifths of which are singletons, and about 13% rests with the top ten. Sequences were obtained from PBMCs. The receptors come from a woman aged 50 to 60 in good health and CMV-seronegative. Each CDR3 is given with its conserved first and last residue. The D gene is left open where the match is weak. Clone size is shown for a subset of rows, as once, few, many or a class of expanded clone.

CASSPLRNTGELFF,TGTGCCAGTAGTCCCCTAAGGAACACCGGGGAGCTGTTTTTT,TRBJ2-2,TRBV19,.,.
CASSQEQGQADYGYTF,TGTGCCAGCAGCCAAGAACAAGGACAGGCGGACTATGGCTACACCTTC,TRBJ1-2,TRBV4-2,.,TRBD1
CASSYRGQQETQYF,TGTGCCAGCTCATACAGGGGACAGCAAGAGACCCAGTACTTC,TRBJ2-5,TRBV18,.,TRBD1
CASRPPGGAGNEQFF,TGTGCCAGCAGGCCCCCAGGGGGCGCGGGAAATGAGCAGTTCTTC,TRBJ2-1,TRBV7-9,.,TRBD1
CASSPKDRLDTEAFF,TGTGCCAGCTCACCAAAGGACAGGTTGGACACTGAAGCTTTCTTT,TRBJ1-1,TRBV18,.,TRBD1
CASSVGRGRGNTEAFF,TGTGCCAGCAGTGTGGGCAGGGGGCGCGGGAACACTGAAGCTTTCTTT,TRBJ1-1,TRBV27,.,TRBD1
CASSALFSGGSYNEQFF,TGTGCCAGCAGCGCCCTCTTCTCAGGGGGTTCCTACAATGAGCAGTTCTTC,TRBJ2-1,TRBV7-9,once,TRBD1
CASSSTPGLAGGPSFNEQFF,TGTGCCAGCAGTTCGACACCGGGACTAGCGGGGGGGCCTTCTTTCAATGAGCAGTTCTTC,TRBJ2-1,TRBV27,.,TRBD2
CASSSGLYNEQFF,TGTGCCAGCAGTTCGGGACTTTACAATGAGCAGTTCTTC,TRBJ2-1,TRBV6-5,.,.
CASTSGLSSYEQYF,TGTGCCAGCACCTCTGGACTTTCTTCCTACGAGCAGTACTTC,TRBJ2-7,TRBV11-2,once,.
CASRPETGNYGYTF,TGTGCCAGCAGACCTGAGACAGGGAACTATGGCTACACCTTC,TRBJ1-2,TRBV6-6,.,TRBD1
CASSYFGDSTDTQYF,TGTGCCAGCAGTTATTTCGGAGACAGCACAGATACGCAGTATTTT,TRBJ2-3,TRBV6-5,.,.
CAVWRGWNTEAFF,TGTGCCGTTTGGAGGGGATGGAACACTGAAGCTTTCTTT,TRBJ1-1,TRBV30,once,.
CSATNGPREGYTF,TGCAGCGCAACCAACGGACCTAGGGAGGGCTACACCTTC,TRBJ1-2,TRBV29-1,.,.
CAWSTEGGQPQHF,TGTGCCTGGAGTACTGAAGGGGGTCAGCCCCAGCATTTT,TRBJ1-5,TRBV30,.,.